This TCR beta chain was identified during a study of blood T cell repertoires in COVID-19. In germline, CDR1 is SQVTM, CDR2 ANQGSEA. The CDR3 consists of 13 residues. Deletions cut 4 bases from V and 5 bases from J, with 14 bases between. How the authors handled the data: Amplification from reference gene primers served as the basis for estimated nucleated cell counts. The table came from immunoSEQ multiplex PCR; TCRdb's copy has only in-frame clones and leaves some out. Clonal size and the V and J genes are those of that table, whereas D and trimming came from the DNA. The sample lists about 190,000 clones; approximately 84% were seen once. Participants were aged roughly 18 to 100 years from more than 20 US areas. In assigning cohorts, the study relied on participant-reported clinical history. Two negative PCRs, clearance, or symptom resolution characterized the recovered Cohort 3 donors.

The rearrangement joins TRBV29-1 to TRBJ1-1; D is perhaps TRBD1 (6 bases). Input material: PBMCs or T cells enriched from blood (not recorded which). The sequence derives from a woman in her thirties who had recovered from COVID-19. DNA of the CDR3: TGCAGCGTTGGAGGGGGTAAGAAGACTGAAGCTTTCTTT. Amino acid sequence: CSVGGGKKTEAFF.